This T cell receptor beta chain was identified during a study of T cells expressing NK-cell markers. Study in general: Seropositivity for HCMV was found in most of the eight sequenced donors, with one seronegative.

This CDR3 is built from 16 residues. CDR1 is KGHDR, CDR2 SFDVKD, per germline. Using the 5' RACE reads, TCRdb records one entry per CDR3 protein without DNA. This repertoire includes about 380,000 distinct CDR3 sequences. The gene calls are TRBV24-1 and TRBJ2-7; TCRdb proposes TRBD2, but this gene call is untestable without DNA. The TCR was taken from a man aged 18-69 years in good health. The sequenced sample consisted of blood T cells: a sorted CD56 or NKG2C T cell subset, CD4+ or CD8+ T cells, or bulk PBMC T cells (not recorded which). CDR3 amino acids: CATSDTLTTSRAEQYF.